The 13 T cell receptor beta chains given below trace back to one sample, sequenced in a study of T cell responses to AZD1222 COVID-19 vaccine. The protocol was immunoSEQ multiplex PCR, while the TCRdb copy is restricted to in-frame clones and leaves out a portion. The sample shows under 200,000 clones, about nine tenths of them seen only once. The sequencing used peripheral blood, collected on day 0 of AZD1222 vaccination. All receptors come from an adult in good health.

The rearrangement joins TRBV5-1 to TRBJ2-1; D might be TRBD1 (6 bases). The CDR3 has 15 amino acids. Germline CDR1 and CDR2: SGHRS and YFSETQ. Trimming removed 0 bases from V and 3 bases from J, with 10 bases in between. The CDR3 region has the DNA TGCGCCAGCAGCTTGGGGGGGCGGCTCTACAATGAGCAGTTCTTC. Protein sequence: CASSLGGRLYNEQFF.

The gene calls are TRBV18 and TRBJ2-2; D is perhaps TRBD1 (6 bases). The V gene lost 6 bases and the J gene lost 1 base, with 15 bases spanning the gap. Germline lookup yields CDR1 KGHSH and CDR2 LQKENI. The CDR3 covers 16 residues. CDR3 sequence: CASSPGHPQNTGELFF. The CDR3, as DNA: TGTGCCAGCTCGCCGGGACACCCACAGAACACCGGGGAGCTGTTTTTT.

J is TRBJ1-1 and V is TRBV4-3; D remains ambiguous. This CDR3 spans 15 amino acids. The V end lost 4 bases, the J end lost 1 base, and 13 bases lay between the germline ends. Germline V gives CDR1 LGHNA, CDR2 YSLEER. The CDR3 DNA sequence: TGCGCCAGCAGCCCACACGACGGAGAGAACACTGAAGCTTTCTTT. Translating it yields CASSPHDGENTEAFF.

The V call is TRBV7-6, the J call TRBJ2-5; the match to TRBD1 covers 12 bases. V shed 3 bases, J shed 4 bases, and the junction held 9 bases outside the gene matches. The germline V gene has CDR1 SGHVS and CDR2 FNYEAQ. The length of the CDR3 is 17 residues. In DNA form, the CDR3 reads TGTGCCAGCAGCTTGCTTCCGGGACAGGGGGCGAGAGAGACCCAGTACTTC. Its protein is CASSLLPGQGARETQYF. Full variable domain (rest looked up from reference TRBV7-6 and TRBJ2-5): GAGVSQSPRYKVTKRGQDVALRCDPISGHVSLYWYRQALGQGPEFLTYFNYEAQQDKSGLPNDRFSAERPEGSISTLTIQRTEQRDSAMYRCASSLLPGQGARETQYFGPGTRLLVL.

V usage is TRBV27 and J usage is TRBJ1-6; 12 bases agree with TRBD1. Trimming took 7 bases from V and 10 from J; bases not matched to a gene: 8. The germline V gene has CDR1 MNHEY and CDR2 SMNVEV (reference sequence). This CDR3 contains 15 residues. The CDR3 region is CASNIKGTGGSPLHF. The DNA of the CDR3 is TGTGCCAGCAATATTAAAGGGACAGGGGGCTCACCCCTCCACTTT.

This clone occurred once. V usage is TRBV7-9 and J usage is TRBJ1-3; unclear D gene. The CDR3 runs 12 residues. Germline-derived CDR1 and CDR2 are SEHNR and FQNEAQ (reference sequence). Trimming pared 1 base from V and 7 bases from J, leaving 5 bases between. CDR3 bases: TGTGCCAGCAGCTTAGTGGGGAACACCATATATTTT. Its protein product is CASSLVGNTIYF. The full variable domain, its missing parts supplied by reference TRBV7-9 and TRBJ1-3, is DTGVSQNPRHKITKRGQNVTFRCDPISEHNRLYWYRQTLGQGPEFLTYFQNEAQLEKSRLLSDRFSAERPKGSFSTLEIQRTEQGDSAMYLCASSLVGNTIYFGEGSWLTVV.

The CDR3: CAWTKRTWGGKQPQHF. In nucleotides, the CDR3 is TGTGCCTGGACCAAAAGGACCTGGGGAGGGAAACAGCCCCAGCATTTT. The chain recombines TRBV30 with TRBJ1-5; D is uncertain. Trimming left V 4 bases short and J 7 bases short, with 23 bases between. CDR1 and CDR2 from the germline V gene are GTSNPN and SVGIG (reference sequence). This CDR3 region has 16 residues. Looking up the rest from reference TRBV30 and TRBJ1-5 gives the full variable domain: SQTIHQWPATLVQPVGSPLSLECTVEGTSNPNLYWYRQAAGRGLQLLFYSVGIGQISSEVPQNLSASRPQDRQFILSSKKLLLSDSGFYLCAWTKRTWGGKQPQHFGDGTRLSIL.

This rearrangement joins TRBV4-3 to TRBJ2-7; D not certain. In germline, CDR1 is LGHNA, CDR2 YSLEER. Trimming removed 0 bases at V and 0 bases at J, with 18 bases between. This CDR3 is 18 amino acids long. CDR3 in amino acids: CASSQDRADINLSYEQYF. The CDR3 nucleotides read TGCGCCAGCAGCCAAGATAGGGCAGACATAAACCTCTCCTACGAGCAGTACTTC.

The V and J genes are TRBV4-1 and TRBJ2-2; a weak D match, TRBD2 (6 bases). V was pared by 0 bases and J by 0 bases, with 11 bases between. This CDR3 is 17 amino acids long. Germline V lookup: CDR1 MGHRA, CDR2 YSYEKL. The CDR3 DNA reads TGCGCCAGCAGCCAAGATACGGGACTCGCGAACACCGGGGAGCTGTTTTTT. Encoded protein: CASSQDTGLANTGELFF.

The rearrangement uses TRBV7-9 and TRBJ2-7; TRBD2 matches at 15 bases. V lost 3 bases to trimming and J lost 7 bases; unmatched junction nucleotides: 1. Germline-derived CDR1 and CDR2 are SEHNR and FQNEAQ (reference sequence). The CDR3 runs to 14 residues. The CDR3 nucleotides read TGTGCCAGCAGCTTGGGACTAGCGGGAGGTGAGCAGTACTTC. Translation gives CASSLGLAGGEQYF.

A single count supports this clone. This chain links TRBV10-3 with TRBJ2-1; D uncertain. Trimming shortened V by 4 bases and J by 6 bases, and 7 bases separated the two germline ends. The CDR3 loop spans 12 amino acids. Germline values: CDR1 ENHRY, CDR2 SYGVKD. Here the CDR3 reads CAISVQINEQFF. Here the CDR3 DNA reads TGTGCCATCAGTGTTCAAATCAATGAGCAGTTCTTC.

The V gene is TRBV28, the J gene TRBJ1-5, with D perhaps TRBD1 (6 bases). Germline CDR1 MDHEN, CDR2 SYDVKM. Deletions cut 7 bases from V and 0 bases from J, with 10 bases between. This CDR3 contains 14 residues. The CDR3 protein is CASIRDNSNQPQHF. The DNA for the CDR3 is TGTGCCAGCATTCGGGACAATAGCAATCAGCCCCAGCATTTT.

The genes are TRBV6-4 and TRBJ2-1; D perhaps matches TRBD1 (5 bases). This CDR3 spans 15 amino acids. Germline lookup yields CDR1 MRHNA and CDR2 SNTAGT. Deletions cut 0 bases from V and 10 bases from J, with 16 bases between. The chain's CDR3 is CASSDSSDSVFEQFF. For the CDR3, the DNA is TGTGCCAGCAGTGACTCGAGTGACAGCGTCTTCGAGCAGTTCTTC.